This T cell receptor (beta chain) comes out of a study of blood T cell repertoires in COVID-19. Using immunoSEQ multiplex PCR, the repertoire was profiled, and TCRdb retains in-frame clones only, with some absent. The sample consists of about 300,000 clones, 65% to 90% of them appearing once. The germline V and J ends were trimmed by 7 bases and 1 base, with 22 bases remaining between them. Germline CDR1 SEHNR, CDR2 FQNEAQ (reference sequence). This CDR3 comprises 17 residues. V usage is TRBV7-9 and J usage is TRBJ1-1; D might be TRBD1 (6 bases). Sequenced sample: PBMCs or T cells enriched from blood (not recorded which). The source is a woman aged 18-29 years who had recovered from COVID-19. Here the CDR3 reads CASIIGGRGRRNTEAFF. CDR3 DNA sequence: TGTGCCAGCATCATAGGGGGTCGAGGAAGGAGGAACACTGAAGCTTTCTTT.